This T cell receptor beta chain came from a study of cytomegalovirus exposure and HLA in healthy donors. PCR involved 60 Vbeta and 13 Jbeta primers. Data came from immunoSEQ multiplex PCR; TCRdb stores just in-frame clones and leaves some out. This repertoire includes 80,000 to 100,000 clones. The study's findings and limits: In vitro work confirmed that three CMV-associated chains recognize CMV antigens. In a later analysis, TCR beta V- and J-gene trimming showed a link to a missense DCLRE1C variant. A later analysis linked about 17,000 TCR beta sequences to HLA alleles at 0.05 false discovery rate.

Trimming took 11 bases from V and 2 from J, leaving 15 bases between them. The CDR3 sequence is 13 residues long. Germline assignment: CDR1 MNHNY and CDR2 SVGAGI (reference sequence). Turning to this clone: Its antigen remains unidentified.

Sequences were obtained from PBMCs. The receptor's source is a man between 50 and 59 years old in good health and CMV-seronegative. This chain links TRBV6-6 with TRBJ1-2; a possible D gene is TRBD1 (5 bases). The CDR3 DNA follows: TGTGCCTCACGACTAGGGGTAAACTATGGCTACACCTTC. It codes for CASRLGVNYGYTF.